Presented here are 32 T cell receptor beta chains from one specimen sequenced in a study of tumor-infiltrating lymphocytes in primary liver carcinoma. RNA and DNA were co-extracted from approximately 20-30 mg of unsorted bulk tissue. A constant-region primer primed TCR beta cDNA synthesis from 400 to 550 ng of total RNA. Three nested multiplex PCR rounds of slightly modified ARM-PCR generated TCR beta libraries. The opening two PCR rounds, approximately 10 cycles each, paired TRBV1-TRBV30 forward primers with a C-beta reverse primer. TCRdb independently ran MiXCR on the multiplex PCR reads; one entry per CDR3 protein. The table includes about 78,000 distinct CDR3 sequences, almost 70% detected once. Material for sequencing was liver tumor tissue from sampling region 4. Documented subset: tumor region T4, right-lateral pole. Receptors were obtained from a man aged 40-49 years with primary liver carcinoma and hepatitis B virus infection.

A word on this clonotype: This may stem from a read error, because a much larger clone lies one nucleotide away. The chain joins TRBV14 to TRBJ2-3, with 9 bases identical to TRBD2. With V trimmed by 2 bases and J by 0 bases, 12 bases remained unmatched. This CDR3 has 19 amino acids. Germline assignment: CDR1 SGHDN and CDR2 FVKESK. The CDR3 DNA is TGTGCCAGCAGCCAATGGACTAGCGTGGCTTGGACTAGCACAGATACGCAGTATTTT. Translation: CASSQWTSVAWTSTDTQYF.

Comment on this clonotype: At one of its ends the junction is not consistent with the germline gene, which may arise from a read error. The CDR3 bases are TGTGTCAGCAGCTTAAAATCGCCCCACGAGCAGTACTTC. Encoded protein: CVSSLKSPHEQYF. V usage is TRBV11-1 and J usage is TRBJ2-7; D is unresolved. Germline V gives CDR1 SGHAT, CDR2 FQDESV (reference sequence). The CDR3 extends over 13 amino acids.

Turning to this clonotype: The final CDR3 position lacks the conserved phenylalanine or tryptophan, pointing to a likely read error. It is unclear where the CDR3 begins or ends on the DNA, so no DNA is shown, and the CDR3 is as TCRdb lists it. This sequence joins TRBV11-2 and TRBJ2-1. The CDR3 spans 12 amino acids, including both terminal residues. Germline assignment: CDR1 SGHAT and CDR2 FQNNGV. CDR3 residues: CAISPEYNEQIL.

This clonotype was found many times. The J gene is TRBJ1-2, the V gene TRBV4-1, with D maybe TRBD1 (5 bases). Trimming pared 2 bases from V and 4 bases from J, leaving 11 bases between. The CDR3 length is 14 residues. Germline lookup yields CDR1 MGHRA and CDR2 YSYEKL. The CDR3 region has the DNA TGCGCCAGCAGCCAAACGGGGGAGGGCTATGGCTACACCTTC. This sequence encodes CASSQTGEGYGYTF.

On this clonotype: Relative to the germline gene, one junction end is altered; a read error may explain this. In DNA form, the CDR3 reads TGCGTCAGCAGCCAAGGCCTTAATATTAACACTGAAGCTTTCTTT. Translation: CVSSQGLNINTEAFF. The chain links TRBV4-1 to TRBJ1-1; D is undetermined. The CDR3 is 15 residues long. Germline-derived CDR1 and CDR2 are MGHRA and YSYEKL.

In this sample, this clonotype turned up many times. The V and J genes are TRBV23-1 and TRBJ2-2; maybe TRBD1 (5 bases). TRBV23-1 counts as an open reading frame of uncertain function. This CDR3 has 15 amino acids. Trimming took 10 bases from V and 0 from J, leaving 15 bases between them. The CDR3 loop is CAIIKGISNTGELFF. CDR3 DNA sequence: TGCGCCATTATAAAGGGGATTTCGAACACCGGGGAGCTGTTTTTT.

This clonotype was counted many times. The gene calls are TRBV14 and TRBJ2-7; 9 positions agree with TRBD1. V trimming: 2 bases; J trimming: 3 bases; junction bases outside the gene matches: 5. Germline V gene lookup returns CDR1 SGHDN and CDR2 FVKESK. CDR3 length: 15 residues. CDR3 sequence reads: CASSQPGTGHYEQYF. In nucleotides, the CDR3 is TGTGCCAGCAGCCAACCCGGGACAGGGCACTACGAGCAGTACTTC.

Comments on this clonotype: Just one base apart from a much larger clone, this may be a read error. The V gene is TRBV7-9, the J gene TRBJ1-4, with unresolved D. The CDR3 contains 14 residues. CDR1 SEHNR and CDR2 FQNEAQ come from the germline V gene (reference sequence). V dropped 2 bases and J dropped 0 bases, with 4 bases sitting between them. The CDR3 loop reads CASSLRTTNEKLFF. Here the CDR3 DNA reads TGTGCCAGCAGCTTAAGGACAACTAATGAAAAACTGTTTTTT. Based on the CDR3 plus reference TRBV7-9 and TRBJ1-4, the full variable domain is DTGVSQNPRHKITKRGQNVTFRCDPISEHNRLYWYRQTLGQGPEFLTYFQNEAQLEKSRLLSDRFSAERPKGSFSTLEIQRTEQGDSAMYLCASSLRTTNEKLFFGSGTQLSVL.

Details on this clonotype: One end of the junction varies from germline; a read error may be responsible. As DNA, the CDR3 is TGTAACGTTGAAAGGACTGACTACAATGAGCAGTTCTTC. The encoded protein is CNVERTDYNEQFF. This rearrangement joins TRBV29-1 to TRBJ2-1, with D perhaps TRBD2 (5 bases). There are 13 residues in the CDR3. The germline CDR1 and CDR2 sequences are SQVTM and ANQGSEA.

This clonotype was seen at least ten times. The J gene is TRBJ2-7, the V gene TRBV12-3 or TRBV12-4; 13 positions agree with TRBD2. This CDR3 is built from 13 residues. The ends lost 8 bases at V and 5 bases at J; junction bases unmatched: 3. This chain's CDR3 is CASDGLAGDEQYF. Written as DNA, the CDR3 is TGTGCCAGCGACGGACTAGCGGGAGACGAGCAGTACTTC.

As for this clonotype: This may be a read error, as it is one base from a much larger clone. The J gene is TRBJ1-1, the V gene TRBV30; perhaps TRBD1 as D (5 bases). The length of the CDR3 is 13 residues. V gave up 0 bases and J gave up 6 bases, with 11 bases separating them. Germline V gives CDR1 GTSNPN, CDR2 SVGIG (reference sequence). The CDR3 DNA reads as TGTGCCTGGAGTGTGCAGGGATGGGCTGAAGCTTTCTTT. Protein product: CAWSVQGWAEAFF.

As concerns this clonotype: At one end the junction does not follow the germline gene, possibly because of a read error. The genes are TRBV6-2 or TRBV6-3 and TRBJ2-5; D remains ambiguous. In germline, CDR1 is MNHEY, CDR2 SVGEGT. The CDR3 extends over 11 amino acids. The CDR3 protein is CASISQETRYF. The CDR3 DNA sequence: TGTGCCAGCATTTCTCAAGAGACCCGGTACTTC.

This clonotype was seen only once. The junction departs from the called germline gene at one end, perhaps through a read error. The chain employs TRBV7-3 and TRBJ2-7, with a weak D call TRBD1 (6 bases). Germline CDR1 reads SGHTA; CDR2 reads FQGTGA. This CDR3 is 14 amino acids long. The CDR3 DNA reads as TGTGCCAGTAGACCTAGCAGGGGCTCCTACGAGCAGTATTTC. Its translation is CASRPSRGSYEQYF.

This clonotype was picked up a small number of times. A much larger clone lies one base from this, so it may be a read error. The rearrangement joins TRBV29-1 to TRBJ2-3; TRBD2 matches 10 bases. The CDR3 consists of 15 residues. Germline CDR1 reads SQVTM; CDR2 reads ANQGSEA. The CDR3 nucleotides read TGCAGCGTTCAGAGAGCTAGCGGGAGCACATATACGCAGTATTTT. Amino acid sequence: CSVQRASGSTYTQYF.

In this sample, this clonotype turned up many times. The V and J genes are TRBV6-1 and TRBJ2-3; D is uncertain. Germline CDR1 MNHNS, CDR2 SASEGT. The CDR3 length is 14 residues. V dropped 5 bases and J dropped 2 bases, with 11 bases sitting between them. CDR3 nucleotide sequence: TGTGCCAGCAGTCCCGCGCTTGCCACAGATACGCAGTATTTT. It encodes CASSPALATDTQYF.

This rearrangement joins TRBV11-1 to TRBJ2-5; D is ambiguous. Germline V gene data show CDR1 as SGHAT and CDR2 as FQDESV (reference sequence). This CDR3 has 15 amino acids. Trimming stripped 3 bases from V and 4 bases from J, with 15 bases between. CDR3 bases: TGTGCCAGCAGCTTGTGCGGCGTGACACGAGAGACCCAGTACTTC. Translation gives CASSLCGVTRETQYF.

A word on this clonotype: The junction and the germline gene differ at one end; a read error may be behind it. The CDR3 DNA reads as TGTGCTAGCAGAAAGAGCGGGATTACGTTCTTC. Translation: CASRKSGITFF. This chain joins TRBV12-3 or TRBV12-4 and TRBJ2-1, with TRBD2 matching 7 bases. The CDR3 extends over 11 amino acids.

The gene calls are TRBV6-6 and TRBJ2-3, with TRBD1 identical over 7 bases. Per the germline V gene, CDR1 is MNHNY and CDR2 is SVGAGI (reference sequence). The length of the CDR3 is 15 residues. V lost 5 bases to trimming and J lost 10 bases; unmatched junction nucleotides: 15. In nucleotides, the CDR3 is TGTGCCAGCAGTCTCGGACAGGTGTACACTGATGCGCAGTATTTT. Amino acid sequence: CASSLGQVYTDAQYF.

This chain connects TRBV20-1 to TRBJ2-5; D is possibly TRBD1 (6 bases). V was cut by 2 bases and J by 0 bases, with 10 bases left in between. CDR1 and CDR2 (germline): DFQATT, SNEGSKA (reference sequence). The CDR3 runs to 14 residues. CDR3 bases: TGCAGTGCTAGAACTGGGGGCTACCAAGAGACCCAGTACTTC. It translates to CSARTGGYQETQYF.

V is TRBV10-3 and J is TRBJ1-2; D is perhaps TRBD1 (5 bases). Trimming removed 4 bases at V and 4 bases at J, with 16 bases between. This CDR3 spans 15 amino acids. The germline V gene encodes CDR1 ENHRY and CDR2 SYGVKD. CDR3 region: CAISGSRALLYGYTF. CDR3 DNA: TGTGCCATCAGTGGATCCAGGGCCCTACTCTATGGCTACACCTTC.

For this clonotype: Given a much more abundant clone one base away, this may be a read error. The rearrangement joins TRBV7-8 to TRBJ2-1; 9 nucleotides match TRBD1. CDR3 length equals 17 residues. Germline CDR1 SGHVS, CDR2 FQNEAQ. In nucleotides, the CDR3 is TGTGCCATCAGCTTAGGGGGTGGGGGGACAGGGCTCAATGAGCAGTTCTTC. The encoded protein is CAISLGGGGTGLNEQFF.

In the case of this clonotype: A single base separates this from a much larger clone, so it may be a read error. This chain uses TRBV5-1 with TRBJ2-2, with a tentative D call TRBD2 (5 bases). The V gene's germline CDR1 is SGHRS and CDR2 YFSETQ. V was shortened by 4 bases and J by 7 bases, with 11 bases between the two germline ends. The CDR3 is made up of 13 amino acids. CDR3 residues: CASSGSEIGELFF. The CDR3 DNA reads TGCGCCAGCAGCGGGAGCGAAATCGGGGAGCTGTTTTTT.

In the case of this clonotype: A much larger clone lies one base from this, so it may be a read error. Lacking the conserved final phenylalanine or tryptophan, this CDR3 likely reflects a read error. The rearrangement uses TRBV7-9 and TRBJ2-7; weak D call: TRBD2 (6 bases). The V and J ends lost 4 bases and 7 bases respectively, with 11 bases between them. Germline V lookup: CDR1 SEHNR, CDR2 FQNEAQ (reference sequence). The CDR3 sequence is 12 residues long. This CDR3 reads CASSSGVGEQYL. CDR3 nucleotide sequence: TGTGCCAGCAGCTCGGGAGTAGGGGAGCAGTACTTA.

The CDR3 sequence: CASSPDRGVNEQFF. Here the CDR3 DNA reads TGCGCCAGCAGCCCGGACAGGGGGGTTAATGAGCAGTTCTTC. V usage is TRBV5-1 and J usage is TRBJ2-1, with 10 bases identical to TRBD1. The ends lost 4 bases at V and 7 bases at J; junction bases unmatched: 5. CDR1 SGHRS and CDR2 YFSETQ come from the germline V gene. The CDR3 covers 14 residues.

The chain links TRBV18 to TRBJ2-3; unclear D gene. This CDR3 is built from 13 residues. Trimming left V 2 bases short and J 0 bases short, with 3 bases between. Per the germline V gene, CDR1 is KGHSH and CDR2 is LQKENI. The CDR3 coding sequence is TGTGCCAGCTCACCAACTAGCACAGATACGCAGTATTTT. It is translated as CASSPTSTDTQYF.

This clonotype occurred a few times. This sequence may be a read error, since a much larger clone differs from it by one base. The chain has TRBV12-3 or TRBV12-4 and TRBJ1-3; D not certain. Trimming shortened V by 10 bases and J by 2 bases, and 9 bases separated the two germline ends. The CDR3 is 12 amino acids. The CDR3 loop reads CANSRPGNTIYF. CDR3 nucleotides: TGTGCCAACAGCAGACCTGGAAACACCATATATTTT.

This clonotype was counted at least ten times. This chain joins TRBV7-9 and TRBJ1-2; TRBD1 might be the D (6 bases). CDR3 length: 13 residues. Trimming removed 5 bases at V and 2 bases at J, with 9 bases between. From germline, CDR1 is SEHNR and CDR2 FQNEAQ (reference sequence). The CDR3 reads CASSPQGNYGYTF. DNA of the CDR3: TGTGCCAGCAGCCCTCAGGGGAACTATGGCTACACCTTC. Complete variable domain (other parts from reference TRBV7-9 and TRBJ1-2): DTGVSQNPRHKITKRGQNVTFRCDPISEHNRLYWYRQTLGQGPEFLTYFQNEAQLEKSRLLSDRFSAERPKGSFSTLEIQRTEQGDSAMYLCASSPQGNYGYTFGSGTRLTVV.

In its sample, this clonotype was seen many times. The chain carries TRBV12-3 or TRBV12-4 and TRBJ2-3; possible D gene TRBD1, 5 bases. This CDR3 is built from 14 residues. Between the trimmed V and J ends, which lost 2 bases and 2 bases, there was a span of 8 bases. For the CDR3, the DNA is TGTGCCAGCAGTTTACAGGACAACACAGATACGCAGTATTTT. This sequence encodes CASSLQDNTDTQYF.

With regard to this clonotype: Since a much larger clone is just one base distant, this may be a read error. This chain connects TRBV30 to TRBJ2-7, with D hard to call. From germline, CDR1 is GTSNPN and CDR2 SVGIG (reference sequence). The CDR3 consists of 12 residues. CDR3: CAWIHRNSGGNF. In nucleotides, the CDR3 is TGTGCCTGGATCCACCGCAACTCCGGCGGAAACTTC.

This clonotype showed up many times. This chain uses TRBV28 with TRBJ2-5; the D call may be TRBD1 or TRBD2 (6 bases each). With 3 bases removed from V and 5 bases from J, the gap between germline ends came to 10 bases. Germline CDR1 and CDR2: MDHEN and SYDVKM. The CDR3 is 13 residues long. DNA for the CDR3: TGTGCCAGCAGTTTGGAGGGGGTGGAGACCCAGTACTTC. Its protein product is CASSLEGVETQYF.

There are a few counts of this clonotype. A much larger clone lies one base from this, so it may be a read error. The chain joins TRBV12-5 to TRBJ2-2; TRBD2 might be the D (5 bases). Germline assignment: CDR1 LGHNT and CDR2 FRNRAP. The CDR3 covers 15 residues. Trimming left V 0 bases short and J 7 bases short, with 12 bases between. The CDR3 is CASGLVLEGIGELFF. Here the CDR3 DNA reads TGTGCTAGTGGTTTGGTCCTAGAGGGCATCGGGGAGCTGTTTTTT.

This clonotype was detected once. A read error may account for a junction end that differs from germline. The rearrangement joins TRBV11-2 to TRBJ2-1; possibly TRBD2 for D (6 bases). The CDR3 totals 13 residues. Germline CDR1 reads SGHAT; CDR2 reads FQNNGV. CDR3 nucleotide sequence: TGTGCCAGCAGTTTAGGAGGGTTCAATGATCAGTTCTTC. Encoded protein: CASSLGGFNDQFF.